The present TCR beta chain was sequenced within a study of blood T cell repertoires in COVID-19. Profiled with immunoSEQ multiplex PCR; TCRdb holds only in-frame clones, not every one. The table lists roughly 240,000 clones, 70% to 90% of them singletons, with about 1% in the top ten. Clinical history reported by participants formed the basis on which cohorts were assigned. Trimming at V came to 1 base and at J to 4 bases, leaving 3 bases not matched to a gene. The CDR3 is 14 residues long. Germline V CDR1 and CDR2: MGHDK, SYGVNS. This clonotype was sampled from a man aged 50 or older who had been exposed to COVID-19. Sequencing was carried out using PBMCs or T cells enriched from blood (not recorded which). This sequence joins TRBV25-1 and TRBJ1-2, with 7 bases that match TRBD1. The CDR3 loop reads CASSEFQGVYGYTF. Here the CDR3 DNA reads TGTGCCAGCAGTGAATTTCAGGGGGTCTATGGCTACACCTTC.